A single sample gave rise to the 24 T cell receptor beta chains below, sequenced in a study of molecular identifiers for immune sequencing clone quantification. TCRdb used MiXCR to reprocess the PCR reads, holding one entry per CDR3 protein. The table shows 400,000 to 600,000 distinct CDR3 sequences, with about 25% occurring only once. Sequenced input: naive CD8+ T cells from blood, with Jurkat cell RNA spiked in. Noted subset: FACS-sorted CD8+CD4-CCR7+CD45RA+ naive T cells. All receptors derive from a human donor in good health. Some libraries in this study had Jurkat cell RNA spiked in.

At least ten counts were recorded for this clonotype. The V and J genes are TRBV29-1 and TRBJ1-1; D gene ambiguous. The germline V gene has CDR1 SQVTM and CDR2 ANQGSEA. V lost 4 bases to trimming and J lost 0 bases, with 9 bases between them. The CDR3 loop spans 13 amino acids. Written as DNA, the CDR3 is TGCAGCGTTGGTCACGGGATGAACACTGAAGCTTTCTTT. Translating it yields CSVGHGMNTEAFF. Full variable domain (missing parts from reference TRBV29-1 and TRBJ1-1): SAVISQKPSRDICQRGTSLTIQCQVDSQVTMMFWYRQQPGQSLTLIATANQGSEATYESGFVIDKFPISRPNLTFSTLTVSNMSPEDSSIYLCSVGHGMNTEAFFGQGTRLTVV.

This clonotype was detected a few times. The J gene is TRBJ2-2, the V gene TRBV27; 12 nucleotides line up with TRBD2. CDR1 and CDR2 from the germline V gene are MNHEY and SMNVEV (reference sequence). Trimming at V came to 5 bases and at J to 3 bases, leaving 10 bases not matched to a gene. This CDR3 contains 18 residues. The CDR3 sequence is CASSPNYGLAGYTGELFF. The CDR3 DNA sequence: TGTGCCAGCAGTCCGAACTATGGACTAGCGGGGTACACCGGGGAGCTGTTTTTT.

As regards this clonotype: Given a much more abundant clone one base away, this may be a read error. CDR3 protein: CAWSSDGRPYEQYF. The DNA for the CDR3 is TGTGCCTGGAGTAGTGACGGCCGCCCCTACGAGCAGTACTTC. The chain employs TRBV30 and TRBJ2-7; no clear D gene. The ends were cut back, 2 bases at V and 2 bases at J, with 13 bases in the middle. There are 14 residues in the CDR3. CDR1 is GTSNPN and CDR2 is SVGIG in the germline V gene (reference sequence).

The CDR3 sequence is CSARPLLAVNTGELFF. DNA of the CDR3: TGCAGTGCTAGACCCCTACTAGCGGTGAACACCGGGGAGCTGTTTTTT. The chain employs TRBV20-1 and TRBJ2-2; 8 nucleotides agree with TRBD2. J was trimmed by 1 base and V by 2 bases; bases with no gene match: 6. The CDR3 extends over 16 amino acids. Germline V CDR1 and CDR2: DFQATT, SNEGSKA (reference sequence).

This clonotype was counted ten times or more. The chain couples TRBV29-1 to TRBJ2-1; the match to TRBD2 covers 11 bases. The ends lost 8 bases at V and 10 bases at J; junction bases unmatched: 13. CDR1 SQVTM and CDR2 ANQGSEA come from the germline V gene. The CDR3 is 14 amino acids. CDR3 loop: CSFRGELAGVEQFF. DNA of the CDR3: TGCAGCTTCCGAGGAGAACTAGCGGGAGTAGAGCAGTTCTTC.

The chain recombines TRBV11-2 with TRBJ2-5, with a weak D call TRBD2 (6 bases). Between the trimmed V and J ends, which lost 0 bases and 3 bases, there was a span of 8 bases. The CDR3 is made up of 14 amino acids. In germline, CDR1 is SGHAT, CDR2 FQNNGV. The CDR3 loop reads CASSLDWEEETQYF. DNA for the CDR3: TGTGCCAGCAGCTTAGACTGGGAGGAAGAGACCCAGTACTTC.

In its sample, this clonotype was seen many times. The chain has TRBV29-1 and TRBJ1-1; 9 bases agree with TRBD1. The CDR3 covers 16 residues. CDR1 and CDR2 from the germline V gene are SQVTM and ANQGSEA. V dropped 5 bases and J dropped 0; count of bases not matched to a gene: 10. The CDR3 region has the DNA TGCAGCGTTCGCGGACCGGGACAGGGATTGAACACTGAAGCTTTCTTT. It encodes CSVRGPGQGLNTEAFF.

This clonotype has more than one count but fewer than ten. The chain couples TRBV2 to TRBJ2-2; D possibly corresponds to TRBD1 (5 bases). Per the germline V gene, CDR1 is SNHLY and CDR2 is FYNNEI. CDR3 length: 14 residues. With 7 bases removed from V and 4 bases from J, the gap between germline ends came to 13 bases. CDR3 bases: TGTGCCAGCACTAGGGGTTTTGGCACCGGGGAGCTGTTTTTT. This codes for CASTRGFGTGELFF.

This chain connects TRBV6-5 to TRBJ2-1; no reliable D call. The CDR3 length is 17 residues. V was pared by 0 bases and J by 6 bases, with 18 bases between. Germline V lookup: CDR1 MNHEY, CDR2 SVGAGI. CDR3 protein: CASSYSGRAYIGNEQFF. CDR3 nucleotides: TGTGCCAGCAGTTACTCTGGAAGGGCATATATTGGCAATGAGCAGTTCTTC.

This clonotype has just one count. The conserved closing phenylalanine or tryptophan is absent in this CDR3, likely reflecting a read error. The chain carries TRBV13 and TRBJ2-7, with TRBD2 matching over 10 bases. J was trimmed by 2 bases and V by 4 bases; bases with no gene match: 2. The CDR3 is 14 amino acids. Looked up from germline, CDR1 is PRHDT and CDR2 is FYEKMQ (reference sequence). The chain's CDR3 is CASSSGTSAYEQYL. CDR3 nucleotides: TGTGCCAGCAGCTCCGGGACTAGCGCCTACGAGCAGTACCTC.

In regard to this clonotype: One end of the junction does not line up with germline, which may come from a read error. This chain connects TRBV28 to TRBJ1-2; possibly TRBD1 for D (5 bases). The CDR3 loop spans 13 amino acids. Germline V lookup: CDR1 MDHEN, CDR2 SYDVKM. The CDR3 loop is CANSLKGNYGYTF. The CDR3 nucleotides are TGTGCCAACAGTCTAAAGGGGAACTATGGCTACACCTTC.

This clonotype came up many times. The genes are TRBV11-2 and TRBJ1-1; D is undetermined. Germline V CDR1 and CDR2: SGHAT, FQNNGV. This CDR3 region has 11 residues. V was clipped by 8 bases and J by 0 bases, with 4 bases between them. The CDR3 DNA follows: TGTGCCAGCGTCTTGAACACTGAAGCTTTCTTT. It specifies CASVLNTEAFF.

The table lists this clonotype with a few counts. The V and J genes are TRBV12-3 or TRBV12-4 and TRBJ1-5; unclear D gene. Trimming pared 5 bases from V and 12 bases from J, leaving 14 bases between. This CDR3 is 12 amino acids long. The CDR3 sequence is CASSPLGADQHF. For the CDR3, the DNA is TGTGCCAGCAGTCCCCTCGGTGCGGACCAGCATTTT.

The chain couples TRBV12-3 or TRBV12-4 to TRBJ2-2; possibly TRBD2 for D (6 bases). CDR3 length equals 15 residues. The ends were cut back, 6 bases at V and 1 base at J, with 12 bases in the middle. The DNA of the CDR3 is TGTGCCAGCAGAGGACTACCCAAGAACACCGGGGAGCTGTTTTTT. This encodes CASRGLPKNTGELFF.

This clonotype has a count of ten or more. The V and J genes are TRBV6-5 and TRBJ2-7; D is unclear. Trimming took 0 bases from V and 3 from J, leaving 9 bases between them. Per germline, CDR1 MNHEY and CDR2 SVGAGI. There are 14 residues in the CDR3. This CDR3 is CASSYSVSGYEQYF. In nucleotides, the CDR3 is TGTGCCAGCAGTTACTCGGTTTCCGGCTACGAGCAGTACTTC.

A single count supports this clonotype. The CDR3, as DNA: TGTGCCAGCAGTGAATTCGGACTTGGCCAAGAGCCCCCGTACTTC. Its translation is CASSEFGLGQEPPYF. The V gene is TRBV2, the J gene TRBJ2-5; D might be TRBD2 (5 bases). Germline CDR1 SNHLY, CDR2 FYNNEI. CDR3 length equals 15 residues. Trimming removed 2 bases from V and 13 bases from J, with 23 bases in between.

The genes are TRBV29-1 and TRBJ1-1; the D gene is possibly TRBD1 (5 bases). Germline CDR1 and CDR2: SQVTM and ANQGSEA. This CDR3 has 12 residues. Trimming cost V 7 bases and J 3 bases, with 12 bases left between them. CDR3 protein: CSAKQEYTEAFF. The CDR3 bases are TGCAGCGCCAAACAGGAGTACACTGAAGCTTTCTTT. The full variable domain, completed using reference TRBV29-1 and TRBJ1-1, is SAVISQKPSRDICQRGTSLTIQCQVDSQVTMMFWYRQQPGQSLTLIATANQGSEATYESGFVIDKFPISRPNLTFSTLTVSNMSPEDSSIYLCSAKQEYTEAFFGQGTRLTVV.

There are a few counts of this clonotype. The chain couples TRBV11-2 to TRBJ2-7; TRBD1 might be the D (5 bases). The germline gives CDR1 SGHAT, CDR2 FQNNGV. V shed 0 bases and J shed 3 bases, with 12 bases lying between them. The CDR3 spans 15 residues. The CDR3 protein is CASSLEGQGLYEQYF. Here the CDR3 DNA reads TGTGCCAGCAGCTTAGAGGGGCAGGGCCTCTACGAGCAGTACTTC.

The V gene is TRBV6-5, the J gene TRBJ1-1; D unclear. V lost 3 bases to trimming and J lost 0 bases, with 8 bases between them. Germline CDR1 and CDR2: MNHEY and SVGAGI. The CDR3 spans 14 residues. CDR3 protein: CASSYGVMNTEAFF. DNA of the CDR3: TGTGCCAGCAGTTATGGGGTCATGAACACTGAAGCTTTCTTT.

CDR3 amino acids: CASSQDGGSSYNEQFF. CDR3 coding DNA: TGTGCCAGCAGCCAAGATGGGGGGTCCTCCTACAATGAGCAGTTCTTC. The chain joins TRBV4-2 to TRBJ2-1; perhaps TRBD2 as D (6 bases). V shed 0 bases and J shed 0 bases, with 9 bases lying between them. This CDR3 comprises 16 residues. CDR1 is LGHNA, CDR2 YNFKEQ, per germline.

This clonotype was observed a few times. This CDR3 reads CASSEYGTGEDSYEQYF. The CDR3 DNA is TGTGCCAGCAGTGAATACGGTACAGGGGAAGACTCCTACGAGCAGTACTTC. The chain carries TRBV25-1 and TRBJ2-7, with TRBD1 identical over 7 bases. The CDR3 has 17 residues. Germline CDR1 is MGHDK and CDR2 is SYGVNS. The ends lost 0 bases at V and 0 bases at J; junction bases unmatched: 8.

On this clonotype: Possible read error: a much larger clone is one base away. This chain joins TRBV2 and TRBJ1-4; D perhaps matches TRBD1 (5 bases). V lost 10 bases, J lost 4 bases, and 16 bases lay in between. CDR3 size: 14 residues. From germline, CDR1 is SNHLY and CDR2 FYNNEI. The CDR3 DNA reads as TGTGCCATCAGCCGACGGGACCTTAATGAAAAACTGTTTTTT. The encoded protein is CAISRRDLNEKLFF.

At least ten counts were recorded for this clonotype. V usage is TRBV4-1 and J usage is TRBJ2-1; D gene ambiguous. The CDR3 consists of 15 residues. V lost 0 bases to trimming and J lost 4 bases, with 10 bases between them. Germline assignment: CDR1 MGHRA and CDR2 YSYEKL. CDR3 sequence (DNA): TGCGCCAGCAGCCAAGATGCGGTACTATACAATGAGCAGTTCTTC. Residues: CASSQDAVLYNEQFF.

This clonotype occurred a few times. The rearrangement joins TRBV4-2 to TRBJ1-1; D not certain. Trimming shortened V by 0 bases and J by 4 bases, and 12 bases separated the two germline ends. Germline CDR1 and CDR2: LGHNA and YNFKEQ. The CDR3 covers 15 residues. CDR3: CASSQDEQSTTEAFF. DNA of the CDR3: TGTGCCAGCAGCCAAGATGAACAGTCGACCACTGAAGCTTTCTTT.